The source of this T cell receptor (beta chain) is a study of shared clonotypes between healthy human individuals. About this clone itself: Its specificity is not known. At the DNA level, this CDR3 is encoded by other sequences in the same sample as well.

General study points: The genetic and exposure-history diversity represented was limited by few donors.

V lost 0 bases to trimming and J lost 3 bases, with 7 bases between them. The germline V gene has CDR1 SGHRS and CDR2 YFSETQ. The CDR3 length is 14 residues. Over several immunoSEQ plates, each subset's genomic DNA was distributed in even portions. Here immunoSEQ multiplex PCR was the method, and the copy in TCRdb shows in-frame clones only, minus some. There are 550,000 to 850,000 clones in the sample; under 80% occur only once, and over 1.5% lies in the top ten. The J gene is TRBJ1-5, the V gene TRBV5-1, with a tentative D call TRBD1 (6 bases). The TCR originated in a woman in her 30s in good health. Source material: memory CD4+ T cells sorted from blood. Described subset: CD45RA-negative fraction. For the CDR3, the DNA is TGCGCCAGCAGCTTGGGGGGGCCCAATCAGCCCCAGCATTTT. It is translated as CASSLGGPNQPQHF.